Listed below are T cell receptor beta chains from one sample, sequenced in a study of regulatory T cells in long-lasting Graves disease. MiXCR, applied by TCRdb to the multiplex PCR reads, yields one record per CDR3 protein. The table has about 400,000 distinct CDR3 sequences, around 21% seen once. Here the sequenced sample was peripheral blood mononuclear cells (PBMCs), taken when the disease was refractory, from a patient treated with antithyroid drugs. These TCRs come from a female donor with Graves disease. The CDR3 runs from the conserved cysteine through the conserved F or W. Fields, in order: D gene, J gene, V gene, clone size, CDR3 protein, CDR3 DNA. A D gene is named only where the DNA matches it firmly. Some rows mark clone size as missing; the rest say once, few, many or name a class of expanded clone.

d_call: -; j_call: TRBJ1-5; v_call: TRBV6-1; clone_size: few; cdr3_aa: CASSPSNSNQPQHF; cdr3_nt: TGTGCCAGCAGTCCGAGTAATAGCAATCAGCCCCAGCATTTT
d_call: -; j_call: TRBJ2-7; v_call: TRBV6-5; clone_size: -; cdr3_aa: CASSYRPSEYYEQYF; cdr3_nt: TGTGCCAGCAGTTACCGCCCTAGCGAGTACTACGAGCAGTACTTC
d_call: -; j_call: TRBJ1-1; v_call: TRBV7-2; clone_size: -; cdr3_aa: CASSLDLGGGTEAFF; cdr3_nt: TGTGCCAGCAGCTTAGATCTTGGGGGCGGCACTGAAGCTTTCTTT
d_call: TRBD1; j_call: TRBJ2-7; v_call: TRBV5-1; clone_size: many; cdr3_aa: CASTPGGTYEQYF; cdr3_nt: TGCGCCAGCACCCCAGGGGGTACCTACGAGCAGTACTTC
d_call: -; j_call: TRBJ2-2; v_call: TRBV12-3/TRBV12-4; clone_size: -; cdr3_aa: CASSTLRITGELFF; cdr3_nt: TGTGCCAGCAGTACGCTCAGAATCACCGGGGAGCTGTTTTTT
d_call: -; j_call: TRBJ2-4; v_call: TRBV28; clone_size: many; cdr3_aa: CASSLRGFAKNIQYF; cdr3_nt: TGTGCCAGCAGTTTACGAGGGTTTGCCAAAAACATTCAGTACTTC
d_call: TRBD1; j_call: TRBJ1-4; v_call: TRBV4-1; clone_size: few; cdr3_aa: CASSNRQGANEKLFF; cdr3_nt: TGCGCCAGCAGCAACCGACAGGGGGCTAATGAAAAACTGTTTTTT
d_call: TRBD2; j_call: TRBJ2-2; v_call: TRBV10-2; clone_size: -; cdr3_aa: CASNRNSGGGELFF; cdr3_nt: TGCGCCAGCAACCGAAATAGCGGGGGCGGGGAGCTGTTTTTT
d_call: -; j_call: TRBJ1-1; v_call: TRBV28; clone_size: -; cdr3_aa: CASSLGGTSNTEAFF; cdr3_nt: TGTGCCAGCAGTTTAGGCGGGACATCCAACACTGAAGCTTTCTTT
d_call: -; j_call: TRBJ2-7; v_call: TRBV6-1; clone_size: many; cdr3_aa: CASSEAGESYEQYF; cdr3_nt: TGTGCCAGCAGTGAAGCGGGAGAATCCTACGAGCAGTACTTC
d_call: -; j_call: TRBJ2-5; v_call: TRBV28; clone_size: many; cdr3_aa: CASSLVVPSRETQYF; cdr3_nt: TGTGCCAGCAGTCTGGTTGTACCTTCGAGGGAGACCCAGTACTTC
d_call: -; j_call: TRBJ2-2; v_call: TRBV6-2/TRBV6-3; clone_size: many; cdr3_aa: CASSFLRQDTGELFF; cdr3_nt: TGTGCCAGCAGTTTCCTTCGGCAGGACACCGGGGAGCTGTTTTTT
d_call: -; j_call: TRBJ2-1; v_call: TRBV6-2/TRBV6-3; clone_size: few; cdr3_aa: CASSYRDEQFF; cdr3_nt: TGTGCCAGCAGTTACCGGGATGAGCAGTTCTTC
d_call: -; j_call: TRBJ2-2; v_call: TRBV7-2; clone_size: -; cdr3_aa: CASRPQGVLSGELFF; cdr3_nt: TGTGCCAGCAGACCGCAGGGAGTTTTATCCGGGGAGCTGTTTTTT
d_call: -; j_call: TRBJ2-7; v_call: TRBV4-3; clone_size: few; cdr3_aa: CASSQGTGTTWYEQYF; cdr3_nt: TGCGCCAGCAGCCAAGGAACAGGGACAACTTGGTACGAGCAGTACTTC
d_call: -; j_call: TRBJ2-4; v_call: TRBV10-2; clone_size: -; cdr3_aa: CASSQTAELAKNIQYF; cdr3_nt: TGCGCCAGCAGTCAGACAGCAGAACTAGCCAAAAACATTCAGTACTTC
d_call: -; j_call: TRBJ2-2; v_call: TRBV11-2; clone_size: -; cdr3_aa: CASSPQRAAGELFF; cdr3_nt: TGTGCCAGCAGCCCGCAGAGGGCGGCCGGGGAGCTGTTTTTT
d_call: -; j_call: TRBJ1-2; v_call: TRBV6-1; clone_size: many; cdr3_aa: CASRREGYGYTF; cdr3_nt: TGTGCCAGCCGTCGAGAAGGCTATGGCTACACCTTC
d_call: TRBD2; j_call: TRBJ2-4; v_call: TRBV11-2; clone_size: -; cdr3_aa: CASSLAGGLNIQYF; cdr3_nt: TGTGCCAGCAGCTTAGCGGGGGGTTTAAACATTCAGTACTTC
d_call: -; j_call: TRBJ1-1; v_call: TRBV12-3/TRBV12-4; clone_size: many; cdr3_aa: CASSLTGRQNTEAFF; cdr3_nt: TGTGCCAGCAGTTTGACGGGACGGCAGAACACTGAAGCTTTCTTT
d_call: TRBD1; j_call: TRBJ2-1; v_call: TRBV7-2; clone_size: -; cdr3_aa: CASSLLIGTGYNEQFF; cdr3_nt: TGTGCCAGCAGCTTACTAATTGGGACAGGGTACAATGAGCAGTTCTTC
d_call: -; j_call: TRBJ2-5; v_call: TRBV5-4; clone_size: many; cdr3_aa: CASSATGIGETQYF; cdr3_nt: TGTGCCAGCAGCGCCACAGGGATAGGGGAGACCCAGTACTTC
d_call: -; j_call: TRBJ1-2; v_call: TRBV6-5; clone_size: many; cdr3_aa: CASSYSGRAGGYTF; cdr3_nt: TGTGCCAGCAGTTACTCCGGCAGGGCGGGTGGCTACACCTTC